A selection of T cell receptor beta chains follows, all from one sample in a study of cytotoxic CD8 clonotypes in ibrutinib-treated CLL. The assay was immunoSEQ multiplex PCR, and TCRdb's table has in-frame clones only and misses some. The sample lists about 140,000 clones; about 75% were seen once. Material: PBMCs, obtained after 24 months of ibrutinib treatment. The receptor source for this set is a human donor with chronic lymphocytic leukemia. The CDR3 runs from the conserved cysteine through the conserved F or W. Fields, in order: J gene, V gene, D gene, clone size, CDR3 DNA, CDR3 protein. D genes are given only for firm matches. Rows give clone size only sometimes, using once, few, many, or a class for an expanded clone.

>TRBJ2-7|TRBV6-6|-|many
TGTGCCAGCAGTTACTCCCAGGACTACGAGCAGTACTTC
CASSYSQDYEQYF
>TRBJ1-1|TRBV11-2|-|-
TGTGCCAGCAGCTCGGGGACCCACGGGACTGAAGCTTTCTTT
CASSSGTHGTEAFF
>TRBJ2-5|TRBV27|TRBD1|-
TGTGCCAGCCGCCTCACAGGGGGGGAGACCCAGTACTTC
CASRLTGGETQYF
>TRBJ1-1|TRBV5-1|-|-
TGCGCCAGCAGCTTGGCCGGGACCATCACTGAAGCTTTCTTT
CASSLAGTITEAFF
>TRBJ1-2|TRBV7-2|-|-
TGTGCCAGCAGCCCCCGAGTAGACTATGGCTACACCTTC
CASSPRVDYGYTF
>TRBJ1-2|TRBV6-6|TRBD1|few
TGTGCCAGCAGTCTGCAGGGGGCGCGGGGCTACACCTTC
CASSLQGARGYTF
>TRBJ1-5|TRBV28|TRBD1|-
TGTGCCAGCAACTCGCCGGCAGGGGGCCTGTATCAGCCCCAGCATTTT
CASNSPAGGLYQPQHF
>TRBJ1-5|TRBV5-1|-|-
TGCGCCAGCAGCTTGTATGGGCGCCAGCCCCAGCATTTT
CASSLYGRQPQHF
>TRBJ1-6|TRBV19|-|once
TGTGCCAGTAGTCCACAGGGTATTGGTTCACCCCTCCACTTT
CASSPQGIGSPLHF
>TRBJ2-7|TRBV18|-|-
TGTGCCAGCTCCCTCCAGGGGCCTGGGGCGGGCTACGAGCAGTACTTC
CASSLQGPGAGYEQYF
>TRBJ1-4|TRBV7-9|-|once
TGTGCCAGCAGCTTAGGGGCAACTAATGAAAAACTGTTTTTT
CASSLGATNEKLFF
>TRBJ2-1|TRBV7-2|-|-
TGTGCCAGCAGCCCCCGACTAGGCCTTGAGCAGTTCTTC
CASSPRLGLEQFF
>TRBJ1-1|TRBV6-1|TRBD1|-
TGTGCCAGCAGTGAAGCCCGAACAGGGGGTGAGGGAGCTTTCTTT
CASSEARTGGEGAFF
>TRBJ2-7|TRBV13|-|-
TGTGCCAGCAGCTTAGAGCCGAGCTCCTACGAGCAGTACTTC
CASSLEPSSYEQYF
>TRBJ2-5|TRBV5-6|-|once
TGTGCCAGCAGCTTGGCGGGGGCCTCGGAGACCCAGTACTTC
CASSLAGASETQYF
>TRBJ2-7|TRBV6-1|-|few
TGTGCCACCAGGGGCAGGGCCCGCTACGAGCAGTACTTC
CATRGRARYEQYF
>TRBJ2-3|TRBV18|-|-
TGTGCCAGCTCACCGGCTCAGGGAAGCACAGATACGCAGTATTTT
CASSPAQGSTDTQYF
>TRBJ1-1|TRBV19|-|-
TGTGCCAGTAGTCGTGGCCACGACACTGAAGCTTTCTTT
CASSRGHDTEAFF
>TRBJ1-4|TRBV6-5|-|-
TGTGCCAGCAGTGACCGGGGTGAAAAACTGTTTTTT
CASSDRGEKLFF
>TRBJ1-2|TRBV15|-|-
TGTGCCACCAGCCACCATCAGGGGCGACGGAGTGGCTACACCTTC
CATSHHQGRRSGYTF
>TRBJ2-3|TRBV6-6|-|once
TGTGCCAGCACCCTAGGGGGGACCTCAGATACGCAGTATTTT
CASTLGGTSDTQYF
>TRBJ2-2|TRBV30|TRBD2|-
TGTGCCTGGAGTGTCCTAGCGGGGGGCGGGGAGCTGTTTTTT
CAWSVLAGGGELFF
>TRBJ2-7|TRBV7-2|-|few
TGTGCCAGCAGCTTGGGGACGGGCTACGAGCAGTACTTC
CASSLGTGYEQYF
>TRBJ1-4|TRBV7-9|-|-
TGTGCCAGCAGCTCGAGTTGGCCCGAAAATGAAAAACTGTTTTTT
CASSSSWPENEKLFF
>TRBJ2-7|TRBV15|-|many
TGTGCCACCAGCAGAGACCTCGGGACATTGTACTTC
CATSRDLGTLYF
>TRBJ2-7|TRBV28|TRBD1|once
TGTGCCAGCAGTCCATCCAGGACAGGGGGCGGCGAGCAGTACTTC
CASSPSRTGGGEQYF
>TRBJ1-6|TRBV5-4|-|-
TGTGCCAGCAGCACACAGGGCCATAATTCACCCCTCCACTTT
CASSTQGHNSPLHF
>TRBJ2-7|TRBV4-2|TRBD1|once
TGTGCCAGCAGCCCCGGGACAGGCGCGGCCTACGAGCAGTACTTC
CASSPGTGAAYEQYF
>TRBJ1-1|TRBV19|TRBD1|-
TGTGCCAGCTCGACAGGGGAGGACACTGAAGCTTTCTTT
CASSTGEDTEAFF
>TRBJ1-1|TRBV18|-|-
TGTGCCAGCTCACCCCGCCCCAACACTGAAGCTTTCTTT
CASSPRPNTEAFF
>TRBJ1-3|TRBV5-1|-|-
TGCGCCAGCAGCTTGGGGTCGGGAAACACCATATATTTT
CASSLGSGNTIYF
>TRBJ2-7|TRBV28|-|once
TGTGCCAGCAGTTCCCAGGGCCACGAGCAGTACTTC
CASSSQGHEQYF
>TRBJ2-7|TRBV27|-|few
TGTGCCAGCAAGGGCGAGCAGTACTTC
CASKGEQYF
>TRBJ2-1|TRBV5-1|TRBD2|-
TGCGCCAGCAGCGCCACCGGGACTAGCTACAATGAGCAGTTCTTC
CASSATGTSYNEQFF
>TRBJ2-7|TRBV19|-|once
TGTGCCAGTAGTATGGGAACCCTCCGGGAGCAGTACTTC
CASSMGTLREQYF
>TRBJ2-5|TRBV10-3|TRBD2|once
TGTGCCATCAGTGAACCCGGACTAGCGGGAGGAGGTGAGACCCAGTACTTC
CAISEPGLAGGGETQYF
>TRBJ2-7|TRBV7-2|-|-
TGTGCCAGCAGCTTAGGGCAGGGGTCCGGCTCCTACGAGCAGTACTTC
CASSLGQGSGSYEQYF
>TRBJ2-5|TRBV19|TRBD2|-
TGTGCCAGTAGGACCCAAGCGGGAGCTATAGAGACCCAGTACTTC
CASRTQAGAIETQYF
>TRBJ1-4|TRBV5-1|-|-
TGCGCCAGCAGCTTTATCGAGCGGGGTGAAAAACTGTTTTTT
CASSFIERGEKLFF
>TRBJ2-7|TRBV19|TRBD2|-
TGTGCCAGTAGTATGGGCGGGAGGGCCCCGCACTACTACGAGCAGTACTTC
CASSMGGRAPHYYEQYF
>TRBJ2-5|TRBV6-5|TRBD1|many
TGTGCCAGCAGTTACGGACAGGCTGGGACCCAGTACTTC
CASSYGQAGTQYF
>TRBJ1-2|TRBV7-9|TRBD1|-
TGTGCCAGCAGCTTAGGAGCCCCTACAGGGGTAGGTGGCTACACCTTC
CASSLGAPTGVGGYTF
>TRBJ2-7|TRBV6-1|-|-
TGTGCCAGCAGTGAAATTCCGGTAAGCGCAGGGAGCGCCTACGAGCAGTACTTC
CASSEIPVSAGSAYEQYF
>TRBJ1-5|TRBV28|TRBD1|-
TGTGCCTGGGGACAGGGGTATAGCAATCAGCCCCAGCATTTT
CAWGQGYSNQPQHF
>TRBJ2-1|TRBV6-5|-|-
TGTGCCAGCAGGCCTCGATCCCTCTCCTACAATGAGCAGTTCTTC
CASRPRSLSYNEQFF
>TRBJ2-2|TRBV19|-|-
TGTGCCAGTAGTTTATGGCTGAACACCGGGGAGCTGTTTTTT
CASSLWLNTGELFF
>TRBJ2-2|TRBV18|-|-
TGTGCCAGCTCACCTGTAAACACCGGGGAGCTGTTTTTT
CASSPVNTGELFF
>TRBJ1-4|TRBV7-8|TRBD1|-
TGTGCCAGCAGCCCAAGACAGGGTGGGGAAAAACTGTTTTTT
CASSPRQGGEKLFF
>TRBJ2-7|TRBV7-2|TRBD2|-
TGTGCCAGCAGCTTAGGGCTAGCGGGTGGTTACGAGCAGTACTTC
CASSLGLAGGYEQYF
>TRBJ2-1|TRBV6-1|-|-
TGTGCCAGCGCTCCAACCCCCAATGAGCAGTTCTTC
CASAPTPNEQFF
>TRBJ2-3|TRBV7-2|-|-
TGTGCCAGCAGCTTAGTAGCGCCCCGCACAGATACGCAGTATTTT
CASSLVAPRTDTQYF
>TRBJ1-2|TRBV9|-|-
TGTGCCAGCAGCGTGAGTCCCAGAGGCTATGGCTACACCTTC
CASSVSPRGYGYTF
>TRBJ2-5|TRBV7-9|TRBD2|-
TGTGCCAGCAGCTTAGGGGGCGGGGGTCCGGAGACCCAGTACTTC
CASSLGGGGPETQYF
>TRBJ1-2|TRBV7-2|-|few
TGTGCCAGCAGCTCGAGGGACTATGGCTACACCTTC
CASSSRDYGYTF
>TRBJ2-5|TRBV5-4|TRBD2|once
TGTGCCAGCAGCTTCCGTGAACTAGCGGGCCTCCAAGAGACCCAGTACTTC
CASSFRELAGLQETQYF
>TRBJ2-1|TRBV6-1|-|-
TGTGCCAGCAGAGAAACGGGGACGTCGAAGTTCTTC
CASRETGTSKFF
>TRBJ2-7|TRBV7-2|-|-
TGTGCCAGCAGCTTAGCACTACGGTACGAGCAGTACTTC
CASSLALRYEQYF
>TRBJ2-1|TRBV5-5|TRBD2|few
TGTGCCAGCAGCCGACTAGCGGTAAACAATGAGCAGTTCTTC
CASSRLAVNNEQFF
>TRBJ1-5|TRBV7-2|-|-
TGTGCCAGCAGCTTCGGGTATGGCAATCAGCCCCAGCATTTT
CASSFGYGNQPQHF
>TRBJ2-3|TRBV5-4|TRBD2|-
TGTGCCAGCAGCTTGGCCGTGGCGGGGGGGAACACAGATACGCAGTATTTT
CASSLAVAGGNTDTQYF